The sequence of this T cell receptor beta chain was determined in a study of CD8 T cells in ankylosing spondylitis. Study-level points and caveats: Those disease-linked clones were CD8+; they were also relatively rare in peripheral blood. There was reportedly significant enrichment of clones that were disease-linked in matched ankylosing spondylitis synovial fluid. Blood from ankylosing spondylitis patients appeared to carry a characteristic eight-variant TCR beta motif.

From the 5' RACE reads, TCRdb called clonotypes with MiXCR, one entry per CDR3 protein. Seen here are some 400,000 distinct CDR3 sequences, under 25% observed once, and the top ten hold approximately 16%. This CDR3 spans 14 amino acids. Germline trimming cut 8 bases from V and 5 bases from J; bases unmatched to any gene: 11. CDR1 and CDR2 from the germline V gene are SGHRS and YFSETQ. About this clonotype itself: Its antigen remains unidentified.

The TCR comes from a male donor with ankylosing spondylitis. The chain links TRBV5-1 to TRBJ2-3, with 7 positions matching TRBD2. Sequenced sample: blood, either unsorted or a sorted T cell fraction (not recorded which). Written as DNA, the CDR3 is TGCGCCAGTGCTAGCGGTGGGGTAGGAGATACGCAGTATTTT. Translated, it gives CASASGGVGDTQYF.